This TCR beta chain was found in a study of blood T cell repertoires in COVID-19. Study summary: Samples came from the United States, Italy and Spain, spanning acute and convalescent COVID-19. Sources were T cells, B-cell-depleted T cells, or PBMCs; the material itself was cDNA or gDNA.

As processed by the authors: How many nucleated cells were present was estimated from reference gene primer amplification. Profiling relied on immunoSEQ multiplex PCR, and the TCRdb table lists in-frame clones only, not all of them. That table is the source of V, J and clone size, and D and trimming were worked out from the DNA. The repertoire includes around 150,000 clones, 70% to 90% of them detected once, and more than 7.5% sits in the top ten. The Seattle patients, enrolled during active infection, were followed longitudinally. There are 15 residues in the CDR3. Losses at the gene ends were 0 bases for V and 4 bases for J; bases not matched to a gene: 5. Per the germline V gene, CDR1 is LNHDA and CDR2 is SQIVND (reference sequence).

The sequencing sample was made of peripheral blood. The source of this sequence is an older woman with COVID-19, enrolled during active disease. V and J are TRBV19 and TRBJ1-2; 7 bases align to TRBD1. The CDR3 nucleotides read TGTGCCAGTAGTATAGATTGGACAGGAACCTATGGCTACACCTTC. The encoded protein is CASSIDWTGTYGYTF.